This T cell receptor beta chain was identified in a study of blood T cell repertoires in COVID-19. Study context: Whether acute or convalescent, the COVID-19 samples came from the United States, Italy and Spain. Sources were T cells, B-cell-depleted T cells, or PBMCs; the material itself was cDNA or gDNA.

CDR1 MNHEY and CDR2 SMNVEV come from the germline V gene (reference sequence). This CDR3 is built from 17 residues. V trimming: 5 bases; J trimming: 1 base; junction bases outside the gene matches: 10. In the authors' workflow: Amplification with reference gene primers provided the estimates of nucleated cell counts. Here immunoSEQ multiplex PCR was the method, and the copy in TCRdb shows in-frame clones only, minus some. The V and J calls and clone size come from that table; D and trimming were worked out from the DNA. The data show 110,000 or so clones, more than 60% seen once. Sequenced sample: peripheral blood. V and J are TRBV27 and TRBJ2-7; the match to TRBD2 covers 11 bases. This sequence was found in a middle-aged man with acute or convalescent COVID-19. Written as DNA, the CDR3 is TGTGCCAGCAGTATGACTAGCGGGGCCGGAGATTCCTACGAGCAGTACTTC. Its translation is CASSMTSGAGDSYEQYF.